The clone carrying this T cell receptor (beta chain) was recorded at least ten times. Its antigen is not known. Amplification of TCR alpha and beta CDR3 regions from RNA used iRepertoire nested multiplex PCR. For one-step reverse transcription and amplification, about 85-400 ng of tissue mRNA or PBMC total RNA was used. TCRdb re-derived calls from the multiplex PCR reads in MiXCR, one entry per CDR3 protein. This table has about 130,000 distinct CDR3 sequences, approximately 25% appearing once. The data were taken from a study of glioma-infiltrating T cells. Overall study results and limits: CDR3 overlap between tissue and blood was very small. Above-expected tissue-blood divergence occurred in all gliomas, most in low-grade ones.

This sequence originates from a human donor with low-grade glioma or glioblastoma, undergoing nonglioma brain surgery, or in good health (not recorded which). The sample taken for sequencing was glioma tissue, nonneoplastic brain tissue, or PBMCs (not recorded which).

The CDR3 spells CATSREGHEQYF. The CDR3 bases are TGTGCCACCAGCAGAGAGGGCCACGAGCAGTACTTC. The gene calls are TRBV15 and TRBJ2-7; unclear D gene. CDR1 is LNHNV and CDR2 is YYDKDF in the germline V gene (reference sequence). V was trimmed by 0 bases and J by 5 bases, leaving 5 bases between them. The CDR3 is 12 residues long.